This T cell receptor beta chain comes out of a study of blood T cell repertoires in COVID-19. The protocol was immunoSEQ multiplex PCR, while the TCRdb copy is restricted to in-frame clones and leaves out a portion. The sample includes under 250,000 clones, approximately 82% of them seen just once. V dropped 5 bases and J dropped 7 bases, with 30 bases sitting between them. Germline CDR1 reads SGHDN; CDR2 reads FVKESK. CDR3 length: 18 residues. The J gene is TRBJ2-7, the V gene TRBV14; tentative D call: TRBD1 (6 bases). The receptor was derived from a woman aged 45-65 years with acute or convalescent COVID-19. Sequencing input: peripheral blood. This CDR3 is CASSSRDNVYGAPSEQYF. The CDR3, as DNA: TGTGCCAGCAGCAGCCGGGACAATGTTTACGGGGCCCCTTCGGAGCAGTACTTC.